The source of this T cell receptor (beta chain) is a study of blood T cell repertoires in COVID-19. Study summary: The samples span acute and convalescent COVID-19 from the United States, Italy and Spain.

The assay was immunoSEQ multiplex PCR, and TCRdb's table has in-frame clones only and misses some. Found here are around 300,000 clones, around nine tenths of them singletons; the top ten hold 1.5% to 2%. The TCR originated in a woman aged 40 to 50 who had recovered from COVID-19. The sequenced sample consisted of PBMCs or T cells enriched from blood (not recorded which).

The CDR3 sequence is CASSFSSGNTIYF. The CDR3 nucleotides read TGTGCCAGCAGTTTTTCTTCTGGAAACACCATATATTTT. The chain links TRBV27 to TRBJ1-3; unclear D gene. Germline CDR1 is MNHEY and CDR2 is SMNVEV (reference sequence). The CDR3 is 13 residues long. V lost 3 bases to trimming and J lost 1 base, with 4 bases between them.